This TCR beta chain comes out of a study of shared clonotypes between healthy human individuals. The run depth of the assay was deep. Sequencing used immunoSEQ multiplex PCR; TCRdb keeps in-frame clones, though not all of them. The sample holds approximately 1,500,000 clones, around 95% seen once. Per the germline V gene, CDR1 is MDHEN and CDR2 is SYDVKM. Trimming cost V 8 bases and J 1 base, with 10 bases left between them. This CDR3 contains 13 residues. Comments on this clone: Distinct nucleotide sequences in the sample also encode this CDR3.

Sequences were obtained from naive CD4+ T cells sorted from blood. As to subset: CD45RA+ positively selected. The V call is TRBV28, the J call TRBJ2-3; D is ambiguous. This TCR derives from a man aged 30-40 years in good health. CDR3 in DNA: TGTGCCAGCCTTGGCGGAGGCACAGATACGCAGTATTTT. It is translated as CASLGGGTDTQYF.